A selection of T cell receptor beta chains follows, all from one sample in a study of CD8+ T cells in alopecia areata. Profiling relied on immunoSEQ multiplex PCR, and the TCRdb table lists in-frame clones only, not all of them. The sample lists about 190,000 clones, 60% seen once, with less than 0.8% in the top ten. The source was CD4+ T cells sorted from blood, collected at week 4, from a patient treated with tofacitinib. These receptor sequences come from a human donor with alopecia areata. CDR3s include the opening cysteine and the closing phenylalanine or tryptophan. The D gene is left open where the match is weak. Only some rows state a clone size, as once, few, many or a class for expanded clones.

j_gene: TRBJ2-7; d_gene: TRBD2; v_gene: TRBV10-3; abundance: few; CDR3aa: CAIRAGASGSEQYF; CDR3nt: TGTGCCATCAGGGCTGGGGCTAGCGGGAGCGAGCAGTACTTC
j_gene: TRBJ2-1; d_gene: TRBD2; v_gene: TRBV7-8; abundance: -; CDR3aa: CASSFIMTSGLNEQFF; CDR3nt: TGTGCCAGCAGCTTTATTATGACTAGCGGGTTGAATGAGCAGTTCTTC
j_gene: TRBJ2-1; d_gene: -; v_gene: TRBV27; abundance: -; CDR3aa: CASSKGFGYNEQFF; CDR3nt: TGTGCCAGCAGTAAGGGTTTTGGCTACAATGAGCAGTTCTTC
j_gene: TRBJ1-5; d_gene: TRBD1; v_gene: TRBV29-1; abundance: -; CDR3aa: CSVMTGLGGQPQHF; CDR3nt: TGCAGCGTCATGACAGGGCTGGGTGGTCAGCCCCAGCATTTT
j_gene: TRBJ2-1; d_gene: -; v_gene: TRBV5-4; abundance: -; CDR3aa: CASSSPRSSYNEQFF; CDR3nt: TGTGCCAGCAGCTCGCCCCGGTCTTCCTACAATGAGCAGTTCTTC
j_gene: TRBJ2-7; d_gene: TRBD2; v_gene: TRBV2; abundance: -; CDR3aa: CASSGQGLAGGRKYF; CDR3nt: TGTGCCAGCAGTGGCCAGGGACTAGCGGGAGGTAGAAAGTACTTC
j_gene: TRBJ1-2; d_gene: -; v_gene: TRBV29-1; abundance: -; CDR3aa: CSVVHGGEGYGYTF; CDR3nt: TGCAGCGTTGTTCACGGGGGCGAGGGCTATGGCTACACCTTC
j_gene: TRBJ2-3; d_gene: TRBD2; v_gene: TRBV4-3; abundance: -; CDR3aa: CASSQGGGSGSSDTQYF; CDR3nt: TGCGCCAGCAGCCAGGGGGGAGGTAGCGGGAGTTCAGATACGCAGTATTTT
j_gene: TRBJ2-5; d_gene: -; v_gene: TRBV6-5; abundance: -; CDR3aa: CASPDIGQETQYF; CDR3nt: TGTGCCAGCCCGGACATCGGCCAAGAGACCCAGTACTTC
j_gene: TRBJ2-1; d_gene: -; v_gene: TRBV27; abundance: -; CDR3aa: CASSLQRRNNEQFF; CDR3nt: TGTGCCAGCAGTTTACAGCGTAGGAACAATGAGCAGTTCTTC
j_gene: TRBJ2-7; d_gene: -; v_gene: TRBV9; abundance: few; CDR3aa: CASSVNQGSPYEQYF; CDR3nt: TGTGCCAGCAGCGTAAATCAGGGGTCTCCCTACGAGCAGTACTTC
j_gene: TRBJ2-5; d_gene: -; v_gene: TRBV29-1; abundance: -; CDR3aa: CSVRPAGIETQYF; CDR3nt: TGCAGCGTCCGCCCCGCGGGAATTGAGACCCAGTACTTC
j_gene: TRBJ1-5; d_gene: -; v_gene: TRBV11-1; abundance: -; CDR3aa: CASSLATNQPQHF; CDR3nt: TGTGCCAGCAGCCTCGCGACCAATCAGCCCCAGCATTTT
j_gene: TRBJ2-5; d_gene: -; v_gene: TRBV29-1; abundance: few; CDR3aa: CSGNGRGETQYF; CDR3nt: TGCAGCGGGAACGGGCGGGGAGAGACCCAGTACTTC
j_gene: TRBJ1-1; d_gene: -; v_gene: TRBV5-1; abundance: few; CDR3aa: CASSFGQNTEAFF; CDR3nt: TGCGCCAGCAGCTTCGGACAGAACACTGAAGCTTTCTTT
j_gene: TRBJ2-5; d_gene: -; v_gene: TRBV5-6; abundance: -; CDR3aa: CASSMTGFSAAGAETQYF; CDR3nt: TGTGCCAGCAGCATGACAGGGTTTTCGGCGGCGGGAGCAGAGACCCAGTACTTC
j_gene: TRBJ2-1; d_gene: -; v_gene: TRBV29-1; abundance: once; CDR3aa: CSVEIPVWAGAYNEQFF; CDR3nt: TGCAGCGTTGAAATCCCGGTTTGGGCAGGGGCCTACAATGAGCAGTTCTTC
j_gene: TRBJ2-7; d_gene: -; v_gene: TRBV29-1; abundance: few; CDR3aa: CSVEDRVGFPYEQYF; CDR3nt: TGCAGCGTTGAAGACAGGGTGGGGTTCCCCTACGAGCAGTACTTC
j_gene: TRBJ2-2; d_gene: -; v_gene: TRBV29-1; abundance: -; CDR3aa: CSVWQWLTGELFF; CDR3nt: TGCAGCGTTTGGCAGTGGCTAACCGGGGAGCTGTTTTTT
j_gene: TRBJ2-1; d_gene: TRBD2; v_gene: TRBV9; abundance: -; CDR3aa: CASSFPGLAGVAEQFF; CDR3nt: TGTGCCAGCAGCTTCCCCGGACTAGCGGGAGTTGCTGAGCAGTTCTTC
j_gene: TRBJ2-5; d_gene: -; v_gene: TRBV7-2; abundance: few; CDR3aa: CASSPSGGQGETQYF; CDR3nt: TGTGCCAGCAGCCCCAGTGGCGGGCAAGGGGAGACCCAGTACTTC
j_gene: TRBJ2-7; d_gene: -; v_gene: TRBV2; abundance: -; CDR3aa: CASSVDRFYEQYF; CDR3nt: TGTGCCAGCAGTGTCGACAGATTCTACGAGCAGTACTTC
j_gene: TRBJ2-2; d_gene: -; v_gene: TRBV30; abundance: -; CDR3aa: CAWTRAGTTTGELFF; CDR3nt: TGTGCCTGGACGAGGGCCGGGACCACTACCGGGGAGCTGTTTTTT
j_gene: TRBJ1-5; d_gene: -; v_gene: TRBV19; abundance: -; CDR3aa: CASSIMSPEPQHF; CDR3nt: TGTGCCAGTAGTATTATGTCGCCTGAGCCCCAGCATTTT
j_gene: TRBJ2-7; d_gene: -; v_gene: TRBV29-1; abundance: -; CDR3aa: CSVSNGQDSYEQYF; CDR3nt: TGCAGCGTTTCCAACGGGCAGGACTCCTACGAGCAGTACTTC
j_gene: TRBJ2-2; d_gene: -; v_gene: TRBV6-5; abundance: -; CDR3aa: CASRRNTGELFF; CDR3nt: TGTGCCAGCAGGCGTAACACCGGGGAGCTGTTTTTT
j_gene: TRBJ2-1; d_gene: -; v_gene: TRBV29-1; abundance: -; CDR3aa: CSVAYQGRSHEQFF; CDR3nt: TGCAGCGTTGCCTATCAAGGCAGGTCTCATGAGCAGTTCTTC
j_gene: TRBJ1-2; d_gene: -; v_gene: TRBV23-1; abundance: -; CDR3aa: CASIGTAFSYGYTF; CDR3nt: TGCGCCAGCATCGGTACAGCCTTTAGCTATGGCTACACCTTC
j_gene: TRBJ2-1; d_gene: -; v_gene: TRBV29-1; abundance: -; CDR3aa: CSVGRSGFTGEQFF; CDR3nt: TGCAGCGTTGGGAGGAGCGGGTTTACGGGTGAGCAGTTCTTC
j_gene: TRBJ1-2; d_gene: -; v_gene: TRBV20-1; abundance: -; CDR3aa: CSAYLNYGYTF; CDR3nt: TGCAGTGCTTATCTTAACTATGGCTACACCTTC
j_gene: TRBJ1-5; d_gene: TRBD1; v_gene: TRBV6-5; abundance: -; CDR3aa: CASSRTGVSNQPQHF; CDR3nt: TGTGCCAGCAGCAGGACAGGGGTTAGCAATCAGCCCCAGCATTTT
j_gene: TRBJ2-1; d_gene: TRBD2; v_gene: TRBV29-1; abundance: -; CDR3aa: CSVETPPSGGYNEQFF; CDR3nt: TGCAGCGTTGAAACCCCTCCCAGCGGGGGGTACAATGAGCAGTTCTTC
j_gene: TRBJ2-7; d_gene: TRBD1; v_gene: TRBV5-1; abundance: -; CDR3aa: CASSLAGTAYEQYF; CDR3nt: TGCGCCAGCAGCTTGGCCGGGACAGCCTACGAGCAGTACTTC
j_gene: TRBJ2-1; d_gene: -; v_gene: TRBV30; abundance: -; CDR3aa: CAWSPGFNEQFF; CDR3nt: TGTGCCTGGAGTCCAGGTTTCAATGAGCAGTTCTTC
j_gene: TRBJ1-4; d_gene: -; v_gene: TRBV6-1; abundance: -; CDR3aa: CATHDGQPNEKLFF; CDR3nt: TGTGCCACCCACGATGGACAGCCTAATGAAAAACTGTTTTTT
j_gene: TRBJ1-5; d_gene: -; v_gene: TRBV15; abundance: -; CDR3aa: CATSRDLDIYNQPQHF; CDR3nt: TGTGCCACCAGCAGAGATCTTGACATTTACAATCAGCCCCAGCATTTT
j_gene: TRBJ2-1; d_gene: -; v_gene: TRBV29-1; abundance: few; CDR3aa: CSVWRIGEQFF; CDR3nt: TGCAGCGTATGGCGTATCGGTGAGCAGTTCTTC
j_gene: TRBJ2-5; d_gene: TRBD1; v_gene: TRBV29-1; abundance: -; CDR3aa: CSGLSGQEHQETQYF; CDR3nt: TGCAGCGGCCTATCCGGACAGGAGCACCAAGAGACCCAGTACTTC
j_gene: TRBJ2-7; d_gene: TRBD1; v_gene: TRBV29-1; abundance: few; CDR3aa: CSVELLGQGRGEQYF; CDR3nt: TGCAGCGTTGAACTTCTCGGACAGGGCAGGGGGGAGCAGTACTTC
j_gene: TRBJ2-5; d_gene: -; v_gene: TRBV11-2; abundance: -; CDR3aa: CASSPDRQETQYF; CDR3nt: TGTGCCAGCAGCCCGGACAGACAAGAGACCCAGTACTTC
j_gene: TRBJ2-4; d_gene: -; v_gene: TRBV4-2; abundance: few; CDR3aa: CASSQETSGNIQYF; CDR3nt: TGTGCCAGCAGCCAAGAAACTTCGGGAAACATTCAGTACTTC
j_gene: TRBJ1-1; d_gene: -; v_gene: TRBV30; abundance: -; CDR3aa: CAWSVRGTEAFF; CDR3nt: TGTGCCTGGAGTGTAAGAGGGACTGAAGCTTTCTTT
j_gene: TRBJ2-1; d_gene: TRBD1; v_gene: TRBV5-1; abundance: -; CDR3aa: CASNRGEGNEQFF; CDR3nt: TGCGCCAGCAACAGGGGTGAGGGCAATGAGCAGTTCTTC
j_gene: TRBJ1-1; d_gene: TRBD1; v_gene: TRBV27; abundance: few; CDR3aa: CASSSQGANTEAFF; CDR3nt: TGTGCCAGCAGTTCGCAGGGGGCCAACACTGAAGCTTTCTTT
j_gene: TRBJ2-1; d_gene: TRBD2; v_gene: TRBV29-1; abundance: -; CDR3aa: CSSYLGGLANEQFF; CDR3nt: TGCAGCTCCTACCTCGGGGGACTAGCGAATGAGCAGTTCTTC
j_gene: TRBJ2-1; d_gene: -; v_gene: TRBV10-3; abundance: few; CDR3aa: CAINTGLDEQFF; CDR3nt: TGTGCCATCAATACAGGGCTAGATGAGCAGTTCTTC
j_gene: TRBJ2-7; d_gene: -; v_gene: TRBV9; abundance: -; CDR3aa: CASSVGGATWNEQYF; CDR3nt: TGTGCCAGCAGCGTAGGGGGGGCTACTTGGAACGAGCAGTACTTC
j_gene: TRBJ2-3; d_gene: -; v_gene: TRBV18; abundance: -; CDR3aa: CASSPDGQKTDTQYF; CDR3nt: TGTGCCAGCTCACCAGACGGACAGAAAACAGATACGCAGTATTTT
j_gene: TRBJ1-1; d_gene: -; v_gene: TRBV2; abundance: -; CDR3aa: CASSVTAGEAFF; CDR3nt: TGTGCCAGCAGTGTGACAGCGGGTGAAGCTTTCTTT
j_gene: TRBJ2-3; d_gene: -; v_gene: TRBV29-1; abundance: -; CDR3aa: CSVYGSMNYF; CDR3nt: TGCAGCGTTTACGGCTCGATGAATTATTTT
j_gene: TRBJ2-7; d_gene: -; v_gene: TRBV29-1; abundance: -; CDR3aa: CSVIPEGYEQYF; CDR3nt: TGCAGCGTTATCCCGGAGGGCTACGAGCAGTACTTC
j_gene: TRBJ2-4; d_gene: -; v_gene: TRBV19; abundance: -; CDR3aa: CASNARPGTGLKNIQYF; CDR3nt: TGTGCCAGTAATGCTCGCCCCGGGACGGGACTCAAAAACATTCAGTACTTC
j_gene: TRBJ2-1; d_gene: -; v_gene: TRBV7-2; abundance: -; CDR3aa: CASSLEAGPYNEQFF; CDR3nt: TGTGCCAGCAGCTTAGAAGCGGGCCCCTACAATGAGCAGTTCTTC
j_gene: TRBJ2-1; d_gene: TRBD2; v_gene: TRBV27; abundance: once; CDR3aa: CASSSTSGSPGNEQFF; CDR3nt: TGTGCCAGCAGTTCGACTAGCGGGAGTCCCGGGAATGAGCAGTTCTTC
j_gene: TRBJ2-7; d_gene: -; v_gene: TRBV30; abundance: -; CDR3aa: CAWKQTYEQYF; CDR3nt: TGTGCCTGGAAACAAACCTACGAGCAGTACTTC
j_gene: TRBJ1-1; d_gene: TRBD1; v_gene: TRBV6-1; abundance: once; CDR3aa: CASSGGGTGTEAFF; CDR3nt: TGTGCCAGCAGTGGAGGCGGGACAGGCACTGAAGCTTTCTTT
j_gene: TRBJ1-2; d_gene: -; v_gene: TRBV5-1; abundance: -; CDR3aa: CASSLVGKDGYTF; CDR3nt: TGCGCCAGCAGCCTTGTAGGAAAAGATGGCTACACCTTC